This T cell receptor (beta chain) derives from a study of blood T cell repertoires in COVID-19. Study at large: Both acute and convalescent COVID-19 samples were obtained from the United States, Italy and Spain.

Sequencing was performed with immunoSEQ multiplex PCR; in TCRdb, only in-frame clones are kept and a portion is missing. The sample yields 120,000 to 150,000 clones, approximately 90% seen once. Sequencing input: peripheral blood. This sequence originates from a woman in her forties with acute or convalescent COVID-19.

The CDR3 reads CASSVAGLAGETQYF. The DNA of the CDR3 is TGTGCCAGCAGCGTAGCCGGACTAGCGGGAGAGACCCAGTACTTC. The V gene is TRBV9, the J gene TRBJ2-5; 11 bases fit TRBD2. This CDR3 contains 15 residues. Germline CDR1 reads SGDLS; CDR2 reads YYNGEE. The V and J ends lost 0 bases and 4 bases, in that order; junction bases with no gene match: 2.